This T cell receptor beta chain was documented in a study of CD8+ T cells in alopecia areata. cDNA reverse transcribed from extracted RNA served as the sequencing template. Generated by immunoSEQ multiplex PCR, the TCRdb table keeps only in-frame clones and is missing some. The sample shows roughly 150,000 clones, less than 65% of them seen only once. The researchers isolated CD4+ and CD8+ T cells from PBMCs by sorting. The TCR comes from a human donor in good health. Specimen: CD8+ T cells sorted from blood.

CDR3 sequence reads: CASSEPSGNTGELFF. DNA of the CDR3: TGTGCCAGCAGTGAACCTAGCGGGAACACCGGGGAGCTGTTTTTT. The chain couples TRBV2 to TRBJ2-2; 7 nucleotides agree with TRBD2. The junction had 1 base not matched to a gene; V was cut back by 2 bases and J by 1 base. The CDR3 length is 15 residues. The germline gives CDR1 SNHLY, CDR2 FYNNEI.